The clone carrying this T cell receptor (delta chain) was picked up a small number of times. The mismatch at residue 12 between this DNA's translation and the TCRdb protein of a much larger clone likely reflects a read error; the protein shown is translated from the DNA. The data stem from a study of gamma-delta T cells after stem cell transplantation. TCRdb repeated clone calling on the RT-PCR reads with CATT. The sample contains around 1,400 delta-chain clones, approximately 2% of which appear only once. The CDR3 is made up of 16 amino acids. The germline V gene has CDR1 GEAIGNYY and CDR2 EKD. The V and J genes are TRDV2 and TRDJ2; 8 bases match TRDD3. The sequenced material came from gamma-delta T cells. The receptor's source is a human donor. It is not recorded whose cells these are; they may come from a transplant donor. CDR3: CACDDVLGGLTVQLFF. CDR3 in DNA: TGTGCCTGTGACGACGTACTGGGGGGCCTGACAGTACAACTCTTCTTT.